The 22 T cell receptor beta chains reported below all come from one sample, sequenced in a study of T cells after yellow fever vaccination. Each CDR3 protein gets one entry after TCRdb re-called the 5' RACE reads with MiXCR. The sample has roughly 500,000 distinct CDR3 sequences; roughly 21% are singletons. Sequenced material: PBMCs, taken 15 days after the yellow fever booster vaccination. The receptors originated from a man aged 25 to 40 who received the YFV17D yellow fever vaccine.

This clonotype showed up just a few times. V and J are TRBV5-1 and TRBJ2-5, with D perhaps TRBD1 or TRBD2 (6 bases each). The CDR3 is 14 amino acids. Germline CDR1 reads SGHRS; CDR2 reads YFSETQ. V lost 3 bases and J 3 bases, leaving 12 bases between the germline ends. CDR3: CASSSRGTKETQYF. The CDR3 region has the DNA TGCGCCAGCAGCTCGCGCGGGACAAAAGAGACCCAGTACTTC. The full variable domain, rest sourced from reference TRBV5-1 and TRBJ2-5, is KAGVTQTPRYLIKTRGQQVTLSCSPISGHRSVSWYQQTPGQGLQFLFEYFSETQRNKGNFPGRFSGRQFSNSRSEMNVSTLELGDSALYLCASSSRGTKETQYFGPGTRLLVL.

A few counts support this clonotype. The V gene is TRBV20-1, the J gene TRBJ2-3; perhaps TRBD1 as D (6 bases). The germline CDR1 and CDR2 sequences are DFQATT and SNEGSKA (reference sequence). V shed 5 bases and J shed 1 base, with 16 bases lying between them. The CDR3 loop spans 15 amino acids. The CDR3 loop reads CSAESGDRRTDTQYF. In DNA, the CDR3 is TGCAGTGCTGAGAGCGGAGACAGGCGCACAGATACGCAGTATTTT.

This clonotype was seen only a few times. The chain uses TRBV4-3 and TRBJ2-3; D is perhaps TRBD1 (5 bases). This CDR3 has 14 residues. Germline-derived CDR1 and CDR2 are LGHNA and YSLEER. The ends were cut back, 0 bases at V and 7 bases at J, with 11 bases in the middle. CDR3 DNA sequence: TGCGCCAGCAGCCAAGACAGGGAAGGGAATACGCAGTATTTT. This translates into CASSQDREGNTQYF.

This clonotype occurred a few times. The chain employs TRBV27 and TRBJ2-7, with 9 bases matching TRBD2. Germline CDR1 reads MNHEY; CDR2 reads SMNVEV (reference sequence). The CDR3 has 16 residues. V dropped 6 bases and J dropped 4; count of bases not matched to a gene: 13. This chain's CDR3 is CASSPSSGGRGYEQYF. CDR3 nucleotides: TGTGCCAGCAGCCCCTCCTCGGGCGGGAGGGGGTACGAGCAGTACTTC.

The chain uses TRBV6-4 and TRBJ2-5; TRBD1 is a possible D gene (5 bases). Deletions cut 2 bases from V and 4 bases from J, with 17 bases between. Germline V CDR1 and CDR2: MRHNA, SNTAGT. This CDR3 region has 16 residues. The CDR3 sequence: CASSDHGPLQGETQYF. DNA of the CDR3: TGTGCCAGCAGTGACCACGGACCCCTTCAGGGAGAGACCCAGTACTTC.

V gene TRBV12-3 or TRBV12-4 combines with J gene TRBJ2-2, with D unclear. The CDR3 length is 13 residues. V was trimmed by 6 bases and J by 9 bases, leaving 14 bases between them. In DNA form, the CDR3 reads TGTGCCAGCAGCTCTGATTACTCCAGGGAGCTGTTTTTT. The encoded protein is CASSSDYSRELFF.

The genes are TRBV7-9 and TRBJ2-3; TRBD1 matches 10 bases. CDR3 size: 15 residues. The germline gives CDR1 SEHNR, CDR2 FQNEAQ (reference sequence). J gave up 2 bases and V 4 bases, and 3 bases lay outside the gene matches. The CDR3 DNA follows: TGTGCCAGCAGCTGGGGGACAGGGGACACAGATACGCAGTATTTT. Translation: CASSWGTGDTDTQYF. The variable domain in full, completed from reference TRBV7-9 and TRBJ2-3, reads DTGVSQNPRHKITKRGQNVTFRCDPISEHNRLYWYRQTLGQGPEFLTYFQNEAQLEKSRLLSDRFSAERPKGSFSTLEIQRTEQGDSAMYLCASSWGTGDTDTQYFGPGTRLTVL.

This clonotype was picked up a small number of times. The chain combines TRBV20-1 with TRBJ2-7; tentatively, D is TRBD1 (5 bases). The CDR3 sequence is 13 residues long. V lost 0 bases and J 4 bases, leaving 10 bases between the germline ends. Looked up from germline, CDR1 is DFQATT and CDR2 is SNEGSKA (reference sequence). The CDR3 nucleotides read TGCAGTGCTAGAGAAGGGGTGGGGTACGAGCAGTACTTC. Protein: CSAREGVGYEQYF.

The V gene is TRBV23-1, the J gene TRBJ2-3; D remains unclear. TRBV23-1 is an open reading frame, and its role is uncertain. The V end lost 4 bases, the J end lost 0 bases, and 17 bases lay between the germline ends. The CDR3 is made up of 17 amino acids. The CDR3 reads CASSPTFDINSTDTQYF. As DNA, the CDR3 is TGCGCCAGCAGTCCGACCTTTGACATTAATAGCACAGATACGCAGTATTTT.

This clonotype came up a few times. The V and J genes are TRBV5-1 and TRBJ2-3; TRBD1 matches at 10 bases. J was trimmed by 2 bases and V by 4 bases; bases with no gene match: 7. The CDR3 has 16 amino acids. Germline assignment: CDR1 SGHRS and CDR2 YFSETQ. CDR3 loop: CASSPGQGTYTDTQYF. The CDR3, as DNA: TGCGCCAGCAGCCCGGGACAGGGGACTTACACAGATACGCAGTATTTT.

The table lists this clonotype with many counts. The chain employs TRBV29-1 and TRBJ2-4; 11 nucleotides align to TRBD2. This CDR3 is built from 16 residues. Trimming removed 5 bases from V and 4 bases from J; junction bases left unmatched: 10. Germline-derived CDR1 and CDR2 are SQVTM and ANQGSEA. The CDR3 protein is CSVRKSGTSGKNIQYF. CDR3 in DNA: TGCAGCGTTCGAAAGAGTGGGACTAGCGGAAAAAACATTCAGTACTTC.

The V gene is TRBV6-1, the J gene TRBJ2-3; 7 nucleotides align to TRBD2. Germline-derived CDR1 and CDR2 are MNHNS and SASEGT. V was clipped by 7 bases and J by 2 bases; unmatched bases: 9. The CDR3 runs to 15 residues. The CDR3: CASISSGKHTDTQYF. CDR3 DNA: TGTGCCAGCATCTCAAGCGGGAAGCACACAGATACGCAGTATTTT.

V gene TRBV10-3 combines with J gene TRBJ2-4, with D possibly being TRBD2 (6 bases). The V end was cut by 7 bases, the J end by 8 bases, with 12 bases between. From germline, CDR1 is ENHRY and CDR2 SYGVKD. This CDR3 has 12 residues. The CDR3 loop reads CAIMGGSDIQYF. The CDR3 bases are TGTGCCATCATGGGGGGATCGGACATTCAGTACTTC.

This clonotype turned up a few times. This chain joins TRBV6-4 and TRBJ2-3; tentatively, D is TRBD1 or TRBD2 (5 bases each). Germline assignment: CDR1 MRHNA and CDR2 SNTAGT. The CDR3 loop spans 13 amino acids. The V end lost 6 bases, the J end lost 4 bases, and 11 bases lay between the germline ends. CDR3 residues: CASSTGTSDTQYF. CDR3 DNA: TGTGCCAGCAGCACCGGGACGTCAGATACGCAGTATTTT.

CDR3 coding DNA: TGTGCCAGCAGCCCGGGGGTCGGTCCTGATACGCAGTATTTT. It codes for CASSPGVGPDTQYF. V and J are TRBV27 and TRBJ2-3, with D possibly matching TRBD2 (6 bases). The CDR3 is made up of 14 amino acids. CDR1 and CDR2 from the germline V gene are MNHEY and SMNVEV (reference sequence). Trimming stripped 6 bases from V and 6 bases from J, with 16 bases between.

The table lists this clonotype with a few counts. The chain combines TRBV29-1 with TRBJ2-7; 7 bases align to TRBD1. The CDR3 spans 13 residues. The J segment lost 0 bases and the V segment lost 5 bases, leaving 4 bases of the junction unmatched. Germline V gene data show CDR1 as SQVTM and CDR2 as ANQGSEA. The CDR3 loop is CSVPGTASYEQYF. The DNA of the CDR3 is TGCAGCGTTCCCGGGACAGCCTCCTACGAGCAGTACTTC.

The genes are TRBV11-2 and TRBJ2-5; 13 bases agree with TRBD2. The length of the CDR3 is 18 residues. The germline gives CDR1 SGHAT, CDR2 FQNNGV. V was clipped by 5 bases and J by 1 base; unmatched bases: 10. The CDR3 is CASSRRTSGSRSQETQYF. CDR3 nucleotide sequence: TGTGCCAGCAGCCGGAGGACTAGCGGGAGTCGGAGCCAAGAGACCCAGTACTTC.

This clonotype showed up many times. The rearrangement joins TRBV29-1 to TRBJ2-5; perhaps TRBD2 as D (5 bases). V was trimmed by 3 bases and J by 1 base, leaving 12 bases between them. Germline lookup yields CDR1 SQVTM and CDR2 ANQGSEA. The CDR3 has 14 residues. The CDR3 DNA reads TGCAGCGTTGACCCGGGAACGGGCCAAGAGACCCAGTACTTC. This translates into CSVDPGTGQETQYF.

This clonotype occurred a few times. The chain recombines TRBV30 with TRBJ1-2; a weak D match, TRBD1 (6 bases). Trimming removed 8 bases from V and 2 bases from J, with 15 bases in between. Germline CDR1 and CDR2: GTSNPN and SVGIG (reference sequence). The CDR3 is 13 residues long. CDR3 nucleotide sequence: TGTGCCAGTAGGGACATAGGAAACTATGGCTACACCTTC. Translating gives CASRDIGNYGYTF. The entire variable domain, with the rest obtained from reference TRBV30 and TRBJ1-2, is as follows: SQTIHQWPATLVQPVGSPLSLECTVEGTSNPNLYWYRQAAGRGLQLLFYSVGIGQISSEVPQNLSASRPQDRQFILSSKKLLLSDSGFYLCASRDIGNYGYTFGSGTRLTVV.

The gene calls are TRBV28 and TRBJ2-1, with 11 bases aligning to TRBD2. CDR3 size: 19 residues. After removal of 5 bases from V and 9 bases from J, the junction contained 21 bases not matched to a gene. CDR1 is MDHEN and CDR2 is SYDVKM in the germline V gene. The CDR3 here is CASSPRLAGTTRKKSEQFF. The DNA for the CDR3 is TGTGCCAGCAGTCCCCGACTAGCGGGGACCACCCGGAAGAAAAGTGAGCAGTTCTTC.

The chain recombines TRBV12-3 or TRBV12-4 with TRBJ2-7, with D possibly called TRBD1 or TRBD2 (5 bases each). CDR3 length: 15 residues. Trimming removed 6 bases from V and 2 bases from J, with 17 bases in between. The CDR3 DNA follows: TGTGCCAGCAGGCCGCAGGGACGGAAAACCTACGAGCAGTACTTC. Residues: CASRPQGRKTYEQYF.

This clonotype was counted only a few times. V is TRBV29-1 and J is TRBJ2-7; 7 nucleotides agree with TRBD1. Germline CDR1 and CDR2: SQVTM and ANQGSEA. The CDR3 has 13 amino acids. Unmatched junction bases numbered 8, after V lost 4 bases and J lost 5 bases. The CDR3 DNA is TGCAGCGTTGTAGGACAGGTCGCCCACGAGCAGTACTTC. Its protein product is CSVVGQVAHEQYF.